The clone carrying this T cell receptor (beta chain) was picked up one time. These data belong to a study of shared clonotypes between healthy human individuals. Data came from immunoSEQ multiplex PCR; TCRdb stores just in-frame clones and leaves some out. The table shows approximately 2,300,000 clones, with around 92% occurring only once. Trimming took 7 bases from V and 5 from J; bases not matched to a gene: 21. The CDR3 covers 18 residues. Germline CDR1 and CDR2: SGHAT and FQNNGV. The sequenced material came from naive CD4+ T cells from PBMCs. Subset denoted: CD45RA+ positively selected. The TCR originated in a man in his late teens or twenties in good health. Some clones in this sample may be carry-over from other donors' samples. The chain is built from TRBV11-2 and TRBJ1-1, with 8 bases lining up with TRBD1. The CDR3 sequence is CASKRPELQGGRGTEAFF. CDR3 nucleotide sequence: TGTGCCAGCAAACGACCCGAGTTACAGGGGGGACGTGGAACTGAAGCTTTCTTT. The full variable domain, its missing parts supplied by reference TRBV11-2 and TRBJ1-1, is EAGVAQSPRYKIIEKRQSVAFWCNPISGHATLYWYQQILGQGPKLLIQFQNNGVVDDSQLPKDRFSAERLKGVDSTLKIQPAKLEDSAVYLCASKRPELQGGRGTEAFFGQGTRLTVV.